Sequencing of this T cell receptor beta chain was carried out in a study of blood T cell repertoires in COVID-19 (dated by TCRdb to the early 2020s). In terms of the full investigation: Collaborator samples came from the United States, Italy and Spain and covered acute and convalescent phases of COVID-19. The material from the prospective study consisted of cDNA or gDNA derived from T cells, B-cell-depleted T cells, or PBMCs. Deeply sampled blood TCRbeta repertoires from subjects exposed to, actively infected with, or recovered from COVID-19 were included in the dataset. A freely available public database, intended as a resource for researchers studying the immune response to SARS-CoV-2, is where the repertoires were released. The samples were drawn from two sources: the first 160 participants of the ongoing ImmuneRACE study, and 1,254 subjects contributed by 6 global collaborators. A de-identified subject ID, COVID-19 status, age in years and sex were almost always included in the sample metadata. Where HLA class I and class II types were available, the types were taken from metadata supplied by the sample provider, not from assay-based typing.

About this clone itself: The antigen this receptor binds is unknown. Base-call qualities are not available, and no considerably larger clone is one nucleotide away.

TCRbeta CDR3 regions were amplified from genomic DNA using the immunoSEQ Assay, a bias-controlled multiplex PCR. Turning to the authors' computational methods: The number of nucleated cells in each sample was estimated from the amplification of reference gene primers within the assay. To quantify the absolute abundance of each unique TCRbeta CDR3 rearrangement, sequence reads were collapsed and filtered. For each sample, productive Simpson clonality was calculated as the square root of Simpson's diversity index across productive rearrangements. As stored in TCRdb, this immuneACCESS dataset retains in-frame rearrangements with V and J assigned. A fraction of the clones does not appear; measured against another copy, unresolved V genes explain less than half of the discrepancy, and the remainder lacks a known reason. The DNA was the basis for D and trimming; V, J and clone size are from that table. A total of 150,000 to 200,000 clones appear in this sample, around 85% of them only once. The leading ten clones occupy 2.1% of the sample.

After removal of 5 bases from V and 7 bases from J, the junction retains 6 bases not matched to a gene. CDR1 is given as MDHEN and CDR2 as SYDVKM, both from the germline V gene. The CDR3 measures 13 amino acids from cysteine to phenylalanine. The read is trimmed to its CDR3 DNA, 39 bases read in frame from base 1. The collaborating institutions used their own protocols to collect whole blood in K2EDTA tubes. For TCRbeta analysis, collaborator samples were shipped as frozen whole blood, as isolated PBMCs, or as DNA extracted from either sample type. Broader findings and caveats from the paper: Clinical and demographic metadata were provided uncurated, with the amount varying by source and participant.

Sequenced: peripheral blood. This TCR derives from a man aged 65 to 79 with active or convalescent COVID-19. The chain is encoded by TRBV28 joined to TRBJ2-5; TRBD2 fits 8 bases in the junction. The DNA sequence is TGTGCCAGCAGTACGGGACTAGAGGGGACCCAGTACTTC. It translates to CASSTGLEGTQYF.